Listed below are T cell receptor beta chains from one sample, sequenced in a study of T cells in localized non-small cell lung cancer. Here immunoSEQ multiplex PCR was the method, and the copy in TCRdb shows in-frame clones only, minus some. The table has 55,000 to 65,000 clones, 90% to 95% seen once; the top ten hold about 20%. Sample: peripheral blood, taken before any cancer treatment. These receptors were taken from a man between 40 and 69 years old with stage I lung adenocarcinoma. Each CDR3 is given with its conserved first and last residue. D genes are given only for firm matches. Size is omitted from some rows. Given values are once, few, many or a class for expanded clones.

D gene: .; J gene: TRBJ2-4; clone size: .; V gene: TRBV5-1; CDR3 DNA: TGCGCCAGCAGCTTGAGGAGGGAGGACATTCAGTACTTC; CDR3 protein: CASSLRREDIQYF
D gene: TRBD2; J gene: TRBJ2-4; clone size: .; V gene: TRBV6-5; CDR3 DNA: TGTGCCCGGGGGGGGCCTCTTAGAGCCAAAAACATTCAGTACTTC; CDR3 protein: CARGGPLRAKNIQYF
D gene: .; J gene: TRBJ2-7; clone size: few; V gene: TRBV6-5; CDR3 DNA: TGTGCCACCCAAATTAGCGGCGGTTACGAGCAGTACTTC; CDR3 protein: CATQISGGYEQYF
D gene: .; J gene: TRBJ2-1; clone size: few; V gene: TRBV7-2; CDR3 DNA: TGTGCCAGCAGCTTATCACTAGCAGTAGATGAGCAGTTCTTC; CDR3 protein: CASSLSLAVDEQFF
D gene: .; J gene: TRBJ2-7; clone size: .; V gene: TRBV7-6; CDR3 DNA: TGTGCCAGCAGCTTAGCGGCGGGCTACGAGCAGTACTTC; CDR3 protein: CASSLAAGYEQYF
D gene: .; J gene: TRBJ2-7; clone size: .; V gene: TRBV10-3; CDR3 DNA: TGTGCCATCAAAGAAACGTTGGGGGGTGAGCAGTACTTC; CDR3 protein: CAIKETLGGEQYF
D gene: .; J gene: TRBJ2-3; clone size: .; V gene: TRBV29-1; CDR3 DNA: TGCAGCGTGACGACTGCAGCCTTCAGCACAGATACGCAGTATTTT; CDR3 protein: CSVTTAAFSTDTQYF
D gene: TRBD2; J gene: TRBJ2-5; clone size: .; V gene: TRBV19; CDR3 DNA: TGTGCCAGTAGTTTCGGACTAGCGCCCCAAGAGACCCAGTACTTC; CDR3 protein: CASSFGLAPQETQYF
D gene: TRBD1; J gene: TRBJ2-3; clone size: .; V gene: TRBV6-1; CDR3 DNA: TGTGCCAGCAGTGAAGCGGACAGGGGAAGGCAGTATTTT; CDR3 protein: CASSEADRGRQYF
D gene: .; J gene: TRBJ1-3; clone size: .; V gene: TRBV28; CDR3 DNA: TGTGCCAGCAGTCCACCGGGACATAACACTGGAAACACCATATATTTT; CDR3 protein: CASSPPGHNTGNTIYF
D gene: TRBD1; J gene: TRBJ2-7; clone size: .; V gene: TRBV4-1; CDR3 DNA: TGCGCCAGCAGCCAAAACAGGGGGAGCTCCTACGAGCAGTACTTC; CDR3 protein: CASSQNRGSSYEQYF
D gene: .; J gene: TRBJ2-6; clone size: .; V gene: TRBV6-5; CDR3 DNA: TGTGCCAGCAGTTACAACTCTGGGGCCAACGTCCTGACTTTC; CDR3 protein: CASSYNSGANVLTF
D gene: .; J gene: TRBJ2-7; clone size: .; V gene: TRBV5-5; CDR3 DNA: TGTGCCAGCAGGTACGGCCAATCCTACGAGCAGTACTTC; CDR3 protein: CASRYGQSYEQYF
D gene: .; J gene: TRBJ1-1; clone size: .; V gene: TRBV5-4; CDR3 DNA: TGTGCCAGCAGCTTGGCCGCGGGTCAGACTAACACTGAAGCTTTCTTT; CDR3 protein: CASSLAAGQTNTEAFF
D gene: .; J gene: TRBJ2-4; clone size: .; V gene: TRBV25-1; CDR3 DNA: TGTGCCAGCACCTCGACAGGAGTAAACATTCAGTACTTC; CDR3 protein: CASTSTGVNIQYF
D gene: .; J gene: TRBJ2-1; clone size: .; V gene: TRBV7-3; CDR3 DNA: TGTGCCAGCAGCCCCGGACCTAGCTCCTACAATGAGCAGTTCTTC; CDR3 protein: CASSPGPSSYNEQFF
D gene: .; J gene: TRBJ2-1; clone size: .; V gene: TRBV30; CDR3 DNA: TGTGCCGCCGGGAGCTCCTACAATGAGCAGTTCTTC; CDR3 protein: CAAGSSYNEQFF
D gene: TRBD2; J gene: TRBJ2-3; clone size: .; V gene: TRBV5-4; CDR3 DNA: TGTGCCAGCAGCTTGTTTTTGGGCGGGAGGGCCCAAGATACGCAGTATTTT; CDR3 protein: CASSLFLGGRAQDTQYF
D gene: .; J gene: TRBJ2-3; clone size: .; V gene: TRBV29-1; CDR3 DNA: TGCAGCGTGTCCCGGACACAAGGTTCAGATACGCAGTATTTT; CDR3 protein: CSVSRTQGSDTQYF
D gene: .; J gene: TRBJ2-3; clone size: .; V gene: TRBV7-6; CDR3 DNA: TGTGCCAGCAGCCACCGGGGCGGTTGGGACACAGATACGCAGTATTTT; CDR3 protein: CASSHRGGWDTDTQYF
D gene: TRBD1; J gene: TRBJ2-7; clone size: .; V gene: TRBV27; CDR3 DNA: TGTGCCAGCAGTTTAACGACAGGGGGCTACGAGCAGTACTTC; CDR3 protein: CASSLTTGGYEQYF
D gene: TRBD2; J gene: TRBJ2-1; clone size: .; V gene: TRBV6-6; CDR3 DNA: TGTGCCAGCAGTTTACTAGCGGGAGAGGGCGAGCAGTTCTTC; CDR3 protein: CASSLLAGEGEQFF
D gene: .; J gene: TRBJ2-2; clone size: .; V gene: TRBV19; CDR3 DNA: TGTGCCAGTAGTCCGGTTGCTATCCCGAACACCGGGGAGCTGTTTTTT; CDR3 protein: CASSPVAIPNTGELFF
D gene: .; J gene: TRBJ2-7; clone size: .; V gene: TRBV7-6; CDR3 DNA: TGTGCCAGCAGAGCCCTAGTGGGATCCTACGAGCAGTACTTC; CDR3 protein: CASRALVGSYEQYF
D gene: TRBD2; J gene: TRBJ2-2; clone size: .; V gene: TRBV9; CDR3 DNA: TGTGCCAGCAGCGTAGCTACTAGCGGGAGCACCGGGGAGCTGTTTTTT; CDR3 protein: CASSVATSGSTGELFF
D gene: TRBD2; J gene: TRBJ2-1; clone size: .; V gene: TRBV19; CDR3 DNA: TGTGCCAGTAGTATGGCGGGAGGGTTAGATGAGCAGTTCTTC; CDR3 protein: CASSMAGGLDEQFF
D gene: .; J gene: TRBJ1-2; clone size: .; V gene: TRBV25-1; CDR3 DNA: TGTGCCAGCAGTTCCGACACGCAGGTGGGCTACACCTTC; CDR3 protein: CASSSDTQVGYTF
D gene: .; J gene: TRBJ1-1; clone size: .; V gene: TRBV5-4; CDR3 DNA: TGTGCCAGCAGCGTGGCGAACACTGAAGCTTTCTTT; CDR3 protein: CASSVANTEAFF
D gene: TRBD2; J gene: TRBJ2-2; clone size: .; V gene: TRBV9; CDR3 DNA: TGTGCCAGCAGCGTAATGGCGGGAGACACCGGGGAGCTGTTTTTT; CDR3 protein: CASSVMAGDTGELFF
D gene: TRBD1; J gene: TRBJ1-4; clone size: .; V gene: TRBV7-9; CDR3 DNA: TGTGCCAGCACCAGGACAGGGGGGAATGAAAAACTGTTTTTT; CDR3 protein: CASTRTGGNEKLFF
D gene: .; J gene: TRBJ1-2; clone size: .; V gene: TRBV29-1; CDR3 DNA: TGCAGCGTTGAACAAAATATGGCGGACTATGGCTACACCTTC; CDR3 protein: CSVEQNMADYGYTF
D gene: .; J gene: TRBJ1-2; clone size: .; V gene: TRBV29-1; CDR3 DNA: TGCAGCGTTGGGGCCACCGGCTATGGCTACACCTTC; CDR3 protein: CSVGATGYGYTF
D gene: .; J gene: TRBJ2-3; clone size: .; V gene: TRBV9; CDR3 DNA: TGTGCCAGCACCCGTACTTCTAGCGTCTCAGATACGCAGTATTTT; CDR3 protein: CASTRTSSVSDTQYF
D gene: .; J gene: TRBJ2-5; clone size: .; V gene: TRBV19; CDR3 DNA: TGTGCCAGCGGGACAATATACCAAGAGACCCAGTACTTC; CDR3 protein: CASGTIYQETQYF
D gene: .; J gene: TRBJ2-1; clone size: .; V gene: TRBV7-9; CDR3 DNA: TGTGCCAGCAGCTTAGAAGGTCCCAATGAGCAGTTCTTC; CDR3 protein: CASSLEGPNEQFF
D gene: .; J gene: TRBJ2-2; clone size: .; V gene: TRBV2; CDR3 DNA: TGTGCCAGCAGATCAGGATCTAGCGTGAACACCGGGGAGCTGTTTTTT; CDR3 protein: CASRSGSSVNTGELFF
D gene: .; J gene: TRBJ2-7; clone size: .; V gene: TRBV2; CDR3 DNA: TGTGCCAGCAGTTATCGCTCGGGGGTAGTATACGAGCAGTACTTC; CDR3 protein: CASSYRSGVVYEQYF
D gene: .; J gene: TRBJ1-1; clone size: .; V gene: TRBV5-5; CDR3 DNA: TGTGCCAGCAGCTTGGACCCCCGGGGCTCCACTGAAGCTTTCTTT; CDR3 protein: CASSLDPRGSTEAFF
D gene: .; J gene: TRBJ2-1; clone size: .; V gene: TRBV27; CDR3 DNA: TGTGCCAGCAGTTTATCCCAATACAATGAGCAGTTCTTC; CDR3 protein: CASSLSQYNEQFF
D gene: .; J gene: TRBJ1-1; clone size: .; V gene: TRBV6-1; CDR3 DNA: TGTGCCAGCAGTCGCAGTCTGAACACTGAAGCTTTCTTT; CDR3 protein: CASSRSLNTEAFF
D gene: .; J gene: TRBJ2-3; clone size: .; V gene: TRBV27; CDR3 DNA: TGTGCCAGCAGTTTACGGGGGACAAGGTCAGATACGCAGTATTTT; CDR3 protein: CASSLRGTRSDTQYF
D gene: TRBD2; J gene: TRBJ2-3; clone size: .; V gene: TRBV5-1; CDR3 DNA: TGCGCCAGCAGTATGGGACTAGCGGGCGGAGATACGCAGTATTTT; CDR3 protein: CASSMGLAGGDTQYF
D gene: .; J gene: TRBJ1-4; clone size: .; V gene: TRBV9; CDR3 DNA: TGTGCCAGCAGCGTAGGGCCAACTAATGAAAAACTGTTTTTT; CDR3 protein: CASSVGPTNEKLFF
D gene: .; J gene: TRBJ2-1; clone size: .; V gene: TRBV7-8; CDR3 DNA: TGTGCCGTGAGCGGGTACAATGAGCAGTTCTTC; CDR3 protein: CAVSGYNEQFF
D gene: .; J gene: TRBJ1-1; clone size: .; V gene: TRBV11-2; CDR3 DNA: TGTGCCAGCAGCCCGAGAGGTGCGGGGGGGACTGAAGCTTTCTTT; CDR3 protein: CASSPRGAGGTEAFF
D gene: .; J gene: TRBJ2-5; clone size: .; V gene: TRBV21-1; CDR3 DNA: TGTGCCAGCAGCAAAGAGGTGACAGCACTGGAGACCCAGTACTTC; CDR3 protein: CASSKEVTALETQYF
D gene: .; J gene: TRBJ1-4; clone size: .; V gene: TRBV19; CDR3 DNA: TGTGCCAGTAGGTTCCTCCTGTTTTTT; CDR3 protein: CASRFLLFF
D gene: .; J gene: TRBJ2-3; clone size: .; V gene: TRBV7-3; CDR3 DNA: TGTGCCAGCAGTCACCGGGCAGGGGGCACAGATACGCAGTATTTT; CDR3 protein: CASSHRAGGTDTQYF
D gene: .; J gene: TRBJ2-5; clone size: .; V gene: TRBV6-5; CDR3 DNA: TGTGCCACCCGACTACCAAGGGGTGGAGAGACCCAGTACTTC; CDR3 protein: CATRLPRGGETQYF
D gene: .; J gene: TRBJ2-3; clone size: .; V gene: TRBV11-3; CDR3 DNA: TGTGCCAGCAGGGGGGCTCTCCCACGCACAGATACGCAGTATTTT; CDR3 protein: CASRGALPRTDTQYF
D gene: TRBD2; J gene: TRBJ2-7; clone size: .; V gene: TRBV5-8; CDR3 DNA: TGTGCCAGCAGCTTCCATGCGGGAGACTCCTACGAGCAGTACTTC; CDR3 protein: CASSFHAGDSYEQYF
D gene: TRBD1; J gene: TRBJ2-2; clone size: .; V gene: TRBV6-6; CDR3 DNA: TGTGCCAGCAGTTACCAGGGGGCGAACACCGGGGAGCTGTTTTTT; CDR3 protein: CASSYQGANTGELFF
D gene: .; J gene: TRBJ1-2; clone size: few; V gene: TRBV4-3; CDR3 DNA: TGCGCCAGCAGCCAAGTTATCGGCGGACACTATGGCTACACCTTC; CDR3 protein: CASSQVIGGHYGYTF
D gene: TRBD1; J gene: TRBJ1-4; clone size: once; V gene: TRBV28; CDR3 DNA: TGTGCCAGCAGTTTAGTGTGGCGGGGACAGGAAGCTGAAAAACTGTTTTTT; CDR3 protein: CASSLVWRGQEAEKLFF